Below, 32 T cell receptor beta chains from the same sample are listed, as sequenced in a study of T-cell reconstitution after alpha-beta-depleted transplantation in children. TCRbeta library construction was performed incorporating unique molecular identifiers. Via MiXCR, TCRdb re-called the PCR reads, giving one row per CDR3 protein. The data hold about 130,000 distinct CDR3 sequences, with roughly 10% observed a single time. The source material was PBMCs, mostly from graft donor cells, sampled 180 days after TCRalphabeta/CD19-depleted stem cell transplant. Every receptor here comes from a girl younger than two who had a stem cell transplant for combined immunodeficiency, so the T cells may come from the graft donor.

The chain employs TRBV10-3 and TRBJ1-1; TRBD1 matches at 7 bases. The germline CDR1 and CDR2 sequences are ENHRY and SYGVKD. The CDR3 length is 17 residues. The J segment lost 2 bases and the V segment lost 1 base, leaving 10 bases of the junction unmatched. CDR3 protein: CAISEWGDRIPNTEAFF. The DNA for the CDR3 is TGTGCCATCAGTGAGTGGGGGGACAGAATCCCCAACACTGAAGCTTTCTTT.

The gene calls are TRBV5-1 and TRBJ2-1, with TRBD2 identical over 11 bases. V shed 3 bases and J 2 bases; nucleotides not matched to a gene: 4. Germline CDR1 SGHRS, CDR2 YFSETQ. The CDR3 loop spans 16 amino acids. CDR3 sequence (DNA): TGCGCCAGCAGCTCAAAACTAGCGGGAGCCTACAATGAGCAGTTCTTC. Translated, it gives CASSSKLAGAYNEQFF.

This rearrangement joins TRBV6-5 to TRBJ2-5; 10 bases match TRBD1. V was pared by 2 bases and J by 4 bases, with 4 bases of the junction left unmatched. This CDR3 region has 15 residues. Germline CDR1 MNHEY, CDR2 SVGAGI. The CDR3 protein is CASSYRGQGLETQYF. The CDR3 nucleotides read TGTGCCAGCAGTTACCGGGGACAGGGGCTAGAGACCCAGTACTTC.

The rearrangement uses TRBV5-1 and TRBJ2-3, with TRBD2 identical over 12 bases. Germline lookup yields CDR1 SGHRS and CDR2 YFSETQ. With V trimmed by 3 bases and J by 6 bases, 8 bases remained unmatched. The CDR3 loop spans 16 amino acids. CDR3 DNA sequence: TGCGCCAGCAGCTATAGGACTAGCGGGGCCCAGGATACGCAGTATTTT. This gives the protein CASSYRTSGAQDTQYF.

The J gene is TRBJ1-4, the V gene TRBV27; tentatively, D is TRBD1 (6 bases). This CDR3 region has 16 residues. V shed 5 bases and J shed 4 bases, with 17 bases lying between them. In germline, CDR1 is MNHEY, CDR2 SMNVEV (reference sequence). The CDR3 sequence is CASSRTVLTLNEKLFF. Here the CDR3 DNA reads TGTGCCAGCAGTCGGACAGTTCTCACGCTTAATGAAAAACTGTTTTTT.

The chain carries TRBV20-1 and TRBJ2-7, with 10 positions matching TRBD2. This CDR3 has 14 amino acids. From germline, CDR1 is DFQATT and CDR2 SNEGSKA (reference sequence). V lost 1 base to trimming and J lost 6 bases; unmatched junction nucleotides: 6. CDR3 sequence (DNA): TGCAGTGCTAGAGTAGAGCGGGAGGGGGGCGAGCAGTACTTC. Residues: CSARVEREGGEQYF.

The table lists this clonotype with a few counts. The chain has TRBV6-1 and TRBJ1-1; maybe TRBD1 (6 bases). The CDR3 covers 14 residues. The V gene's germline CDR1 is MNHNS and CDR2 SASEGT. V was trimmed by 7 bases and J by 4 bases, leaving 16 bases between them. The DNA of the CDR3 is TGTGCCAGCAACGTCCTCAGGGGAAGCACTGAAGCTTTCTTT. This encodes CASNVLRGSTEAFF.

The chain employs TRBV14 and TRBJ1-1; the D gene is possibly TRBD1 (6 bases). Between the trimmed V and J ends, which lost 2 bases and 5 bases, there was a span of 6 bases. The CDR3 runs to 12 residues. CDR1 and CDR2 (germline): SGHDN, FVKESK. The DNA for the CDR3 is TGTGCCAGCAGCCAACAGGGGACTGAAGCTTTCTTT. This gives the protein CASSQQGTEAFF.

In regard to this clonotype: Germline is not matched at one junction end, which may reflect a read error. The chain recombines TRBV5-1 with TRBJ2-6; perhaps TRBD1 as D (5 bases). The CDR3 has 16 residues. Germline V lookup: CDR1 SGHRS, CDR2 YFSETQ. CDR3 region: CASSLAERSGANGLTF. In DNA form, the CDR3 reads TGCGCCAGCAGCTTGGCGGAGCGCTCTGGGGCCAACGGCCTGACTTTC. Using reference TRBV5-1 and TRBJ2-6 for the parts outside the CDR3, the full variable domain is KAGVTQTPRYLIKTRGQQVTLSCSPISGHRSVSWYQQTPGQGLQFLFEYFSETQRNKGNFPGRFSGRQFSNSRSEMNVSTLELGDSALYLCASSLAERSGANGLTFGAGSRLTVL.

This clonotype was seen a handful of times. The gene calls are TRBV19 and TRBJ2-5, with D possibly being TRBD1 or TRBD2 (5 bases each). Trimming cost V 3 bases and J 5 bases, with 16 bases left between them. CDR1 and CDR2 from the germline V gene are LNHDA and SQIVND (reference sequence). CDR3 size: 15 residues. The chain's CDR3 is CASSIRDGESETQYF. Here the CDR3 DNA reads TGTGCCAGTAGTATCCGGGACGGAGAATCGGAGACCCAGTACTTC.

The gene calls are TRBV29-1 and TRBJ2-1; a weak D match, TRBD2 (5 bases). The CDR3 loop spans 12 amino acids. The V end lost 4 bases, the J end lost 5 bases, and 9 bases lay between the germline ends. Germline V CDR1 and CDR2: SQVTM, ANQGSEA. The CDR3 reads CSVVERHNEQFF. CDR3 sequence (DNA): TGCAGCGTTGTTGAGCGGCACAATGAGCAGTTCTTC.

This chain uses TRBV7-2 with TRBJ2-1, with a tentative D call TRBD1 (6 bases). Trimming cost V 5 bases and J 0 bases, with 11 bases left between them. Germline CDR1 is SGHTA and CDR2 is FQGNSA. The CDR3 runs to 15 residues. Here the CDR3 reads CASSPQGSSYNEQFF. For the CDR3, the DNA is TGTGCCAGCAGCCCGCAGGGGAGCTCCTACAATGAGCAGTTCTTC. The full variable domain, with the rest looked up from reference TRBV7-2 and TRBJ2-1, is GAGVSQSPSNKVTEKGKDVELRCDPISGHTALYWYRQSLGQGLEFLIYFQGNSAPDKSGLPSDRFSAERTGGSVSTLTIQRTQQEDSAVYLCASSPQGSSYNEQFFGPGTRLTVL.

This chain joins TRBV27 and TRBJ2-7; 13 bases line up with TRBD2. Trimming cost V 5 bases and J 6 bases; bases outside gene matches: 7. Germline CDR1 and CDR2: MNHEY and SMNVEV (reference sequence). This CDR3 is 15 amino acids long. CDR3 sequence: CASSAGTSGKGEQYF. The DNA of the CDR3 is TGTGCCAGCAGTGCCGGGACTAGCGGGAAGGGCGAGCAGTACTTC.

This clonotype turned up a few times. This chain links TRBV9 with TRBJ2-7; D may correspond to TRBD1 or TRBD2 (6 bases each). This CDR3 contains 17 residues. V gave up 0 bases and J gave up 7 bases, with 23 bases separating them. The germline gives CDR1 SGDLS, CDR2 YYNGEE. The CDR3 coding sequence is TGTGCCAGCAGCGTAGAGGAGGGGTACAGGGATTCGCGGGAGCAGTACTTC. It specifies CASSVEEGYRDSREQYF.

This clonotype was observed at least ten times. J is TRBJ1-2 and V is TRBV5-1, with 7 nucleotides matching TRBD1. Germline V gives CDR1 SGHRS, CDR2 YFSETQ. V shed 4 bases and J 4 bases; nucleotides not matched to a gene: 7. The CDR3 is 14 residues long. CDR3 region: CASSLLTGTYGYTF. DNA for the CDR3: TGCGCCAGCAGCCTCTTGACAGGGACCTATGGCTACACCTTC. Full variable domain (missing parts from reference TRBV5-1 and TRBJ1-2): KAGVTQTPRYLIKTRGQQVTLSCSPISGHRSVSWYQQTPGQGLQFLFEYFSETQRNKGNFPGRFSGRQFSNSRSEMNVSTLELGDSALYLCASSLLTGTYGYTFGSGTRLTVV.

This clonotype was counted ten times or more. This chain joins TRBV12-3 or TRBV12-4 and TRBJ1-2, with no clear D. CDR3 size: 15 residues. V lost 6 bases to trimming and J lost 2 bases, with 16 bases between them. Here the CDR3 reads CASSLTAGSNYGYTF. CDR3 DNA: TGTGCCAGCAGCCTAACGGCGGGGTCCAACTATGGCTACACCTTC.

A few counts support this clonotype. This sequence joins TRBV25-1 and TRBJ2-1; 14 bases line up with TRBD2. V was clipped by 4 bases and J by 0 bases; unmatched bases: 2. CDR3 length: 17 amino acids. CDR1 is MGHDK and CDR2 is SYGVNS in the germline V gene. CDR3 bases: TGTGCCAGCAGTGCAGGGACTAGCGGGGGCTCCTACAATGAGCAGTTCTTC. This encodes CASSAGTSGGSYNEQFF.

This clonotype was counted between two and nine times. The chain links TRBV4-3 to TRBJ2-3; D is perhaps TRBD1 (6 bases). Trimming stripped 4 bases from V and 2 bases from J, with 13 bases between. From germline, CDR1 is LGHNA and CDR2 YSLEER. CDR3 length: 15 residues. CDR3: CASSPTGHPTDTQYF. The CDR3 DNA is TGCGCCAGCAGCCCGACGGGACACCCCACAGATACGCAGTATTTT.

The CDR3 protein is CASSQDRVAASGANVLTF. The CDR3 DNA is TGTGCCAGCAGCCAAGATAGGGTGGCAGCCTCTGGGGCCAACGTCCTGACTTTC. V gene TRBV14 combines with J gene TRBJ2-6, with D unresolved. Trimming pared 0 bases from V and 0 bases from J, leaving 12 bases between. Germline CDR1 and CDR2: SGHDN and FVKESK. The CDR3 length is 18 residues.

The chain couples TRBV7-9 to TRBJ2-2; D call uncertain. CDR1 and CDR2 from the germline V gene are SEHNR and FQNEAQ (reference sequence). The CDR3 has 12 residues. Trimming took 5 bases from V and 6 from J, leaving 7 bases between them. Written as DNA, the CDR3 is TGTGCCAGCAGCCATCTCGCCGGGGAGCTGTTTTTT. Translating gives CASSHLAGELFF.

The rearrangement links TRBV7-2 to TRBJ2-1; the match to TRBD2 covers 7 bases. Germline CDR1 and CDR2: SGHTA and FQGNSA. The V segment lost 5 bases and the J segment 5 bases; nucleotides outside the gene matches: 12. The CDR3 is made up of 16 amino acids. In DNA, the CDR3 is TGTGCCAGCAGCCCGGCGCCAGCGGGAAATGACAATGAGCAGTTCTTC. It codes for CASSPAPAGNDNEQFF.

This clonotype was detected a few times. The chain has TRBV25-1 and TRBJ2-1; TRBD2 matches 9 bases. CDR1 MGHDK and CDR2 SYGVNS come from the germline V gene. CDR3 length: 14 residues. Trimming at V came to 8 bases and at J to 1 base, leaving 3 bases not matched to a gene. CDR3 sequence reads: CASATSGSYNEQFF. DNA for the CDR3: TGTGCCAGCGCTACTAGCGGGTCCTACAATGAGCAGTTCTTC. Supplemented by reference TRBV25-1 and TRBJ2-1, the full variable domain reads EADIYQTPRYLVIGTGKKITLECSQTMGHDKMYWYQQDPGMELHLIHYSYGVNSTEKGDLSSESTVSRIRTEHFPLTLESARPSHTSQYLCASATSGSYNEQFFGPGTRLTVL.

The chain links TRBV10-2 to TRBJ2-1; D remains unclear. CDR3 length: 11 amino acids. CDR1 WSHSY and CDR2 SAAADI come from the germline V gene. V was cut by 4 bases and J by 6 bases, with 4 bases left in between. The CDR3 bases are TGCGCCAGCAGTGGTACCAATGAGCAGTTCTTC. The encoded protein is CASSGTNEQFF.

This clonotype has just a few counts. The chain links TRBV5-5 to TRBJ2-3, with TRBD2 as a possible D gene (6 bases). The CDR3 has 16 residues. V shed 5 bases and J shed 2 bases, with 18 bases lying between them. The V gene's germline CDR1 is SGHKS and CDR2 YYEKEE (reference sequence). Here the CDR3 DNA reads TGTGCCAGCAGTCTCACCCGGGACTTCCCCACAGATACGCAGTATTTT. This translates into CASSLTRDFPTDTQYF.

This clonotype was detected many times. The gene calls are TRBV20-1 and TRBJ1-5; no clear D. The CDR3 consists of 14 residues. Germline lookup yields CDR1 DFQATT and CDR2 SNEGSKA (reference sequence). V lost 3 bases and J 0 bases, leaving 9 bases between the germline ends. As DNA, the CDR3 is TGCAGTGCTAGTAGGATCCGTAGCAATCAGCCCCAGCATTTT. Its protein product is CSASRIRSNQPQHF.

V is TRBV5-1 and J is TRBJ2-7; 9 bases match TRBD2. Trimming took 4 bases from V and 5 from J; bases not matched to a gene: 13. CDR3 size: 16 residues. The germline V gene has CDR1 SGHRS and CDR2 YFSETQ. The CDR3 spells CASSPRLASGNDEQYF. The CDR3 DNA reads as TGCGCCAGCAGCCCCCGTCTGGCTAGCGGGAACGACGAGCAGTACTTC.

The CDR3 nucleotides read TGTGCCAGCAGCTTAGGACTAGCGGAGATGGAGGAGCAGTACTTC. It yields the protein CASSLGLAEMEEQYF. The chain uses TRBV5-4 and TRBJ2-7; 10 nucleotides match TRBD2. Germline CDR1 reads SGHNT; CDR2 reads YYREEE (reference sequence). The CDR3 has 15 residues. The ends lost 2 bases at V and 7 bases at J; junction bases unmatched: 9.

Ten or more counts support this clonotype. V and J are TRBV29-1 and TRBJ2-3; TRBD1 might be the D (6 bases). Germline V gene lookup returns CDR1 SQVTM and CDR2 ANQGSEA. The CDR3 contains 14 residues. The V and J ends lost 6 bases and 3 bases respectively, with 16 bases between them. CDR3 sequence: CSVLLQGITDTQYF. CDR3 sequence (DNA): TGCAGCGTCCTCCTCCAGGGGATAACAGATACGCAGTATTTT.

This sequence joins TRBV10-3 and TRBJ1-5; D is unclear. This CDR3 spans 14 amino acids. Germline V gives CDR1 ENHRY, CDR2 SYGVKD. Trimming left V 6 bases short and J 8 bases short, with 17 bases between. The CDR3 sequence: CAISPDGGEEPQHF. The CDR3 bases are TGTGCCATCAGCCCGGACGGAGGAGAAGAGCCCCAGCATTTT.

There are a few counts of this clonotype. The V call is TRBV29-1, the J call TRBJ1-2; possibly TRBD1 for D (5 bases). Per germline, CDR1 SQVTM and CDR2 ANQGSEA. V was clipped by 3 bases and J by 2 bases, with 16 bases between them. CDR3 length equals 15 residues. DNA of the CDR3: TGCAGCGTTGAGGGATGGGGGAGTGTCAACTATGGCTACACCTTC. Its protein is CSVEGWGSVNYGYTF.

This clonotype was observed a handful of times. The V call is TRBV6-5, the J call TRBJ2-2, with TRBD1 identical over 7 bases. This CDR3 has 14 amino acids. Germline values: CDR1 MNHEY, CDR2 SVGAGI. Trimming took 2 bases from V and 7 from J; bases not matched to a gene: 4. CDR3 DNA: TGTGCCAGCAGTTACACTACAGGGGTCGGGGAGCTGTTTTTT. Its translation is CASSYTTGVGELFF.

This clonotype was seen a handful of times. The rearrangement uses TRBV6-2 or TRBV6-3 and TRBJ1-1; 12 bases map to TRBD1. The CDR3 totals 17 residues. Trimming at V came to 0 bases and at J to 4 bases, leaving 6 bases not matched to a gene. CDR1 is MNHEY and CDR2 is SVGEGT in the germline V gene. This chain's CDR3 is CASSYSRDRGLGTEAFF. The DNA of the CDR3 is TGTGCCAGCAGTTACTCGAGGGACAGGGGGCTTGGCACTGAAGCTTTCTTT.